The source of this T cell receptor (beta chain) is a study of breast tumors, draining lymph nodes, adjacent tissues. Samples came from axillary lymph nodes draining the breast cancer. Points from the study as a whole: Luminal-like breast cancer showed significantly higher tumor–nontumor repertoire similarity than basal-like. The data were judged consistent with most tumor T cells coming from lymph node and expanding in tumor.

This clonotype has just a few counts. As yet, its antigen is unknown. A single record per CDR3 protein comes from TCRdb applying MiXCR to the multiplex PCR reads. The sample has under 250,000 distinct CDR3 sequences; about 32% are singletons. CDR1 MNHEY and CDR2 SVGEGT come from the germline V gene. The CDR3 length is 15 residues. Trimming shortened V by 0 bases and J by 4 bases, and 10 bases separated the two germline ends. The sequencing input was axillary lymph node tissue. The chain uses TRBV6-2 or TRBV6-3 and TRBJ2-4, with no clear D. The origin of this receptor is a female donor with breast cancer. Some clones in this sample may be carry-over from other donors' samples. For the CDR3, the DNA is TGTGCCAGCAGTTACTCCAATTGGGCTAAAAACATTCAGTACTTC. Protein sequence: CASSYSNWAKNIQYF.